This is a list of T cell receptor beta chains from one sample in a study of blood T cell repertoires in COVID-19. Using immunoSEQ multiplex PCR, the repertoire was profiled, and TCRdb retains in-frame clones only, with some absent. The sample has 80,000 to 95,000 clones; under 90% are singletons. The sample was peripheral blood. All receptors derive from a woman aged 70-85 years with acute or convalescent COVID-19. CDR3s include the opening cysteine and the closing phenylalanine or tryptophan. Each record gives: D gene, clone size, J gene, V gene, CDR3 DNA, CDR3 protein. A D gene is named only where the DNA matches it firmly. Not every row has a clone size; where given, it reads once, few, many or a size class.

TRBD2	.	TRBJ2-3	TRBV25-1	TGTGCCAGCAGTGGCCTCCCGGGAGGAGATACGCAGTATTTT	CASSGLPGGDTQYF
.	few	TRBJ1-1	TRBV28	TGTGCCAGCAGAGGGGAGGCTGAAGCTTTCTTT	CASRGEAEAFF
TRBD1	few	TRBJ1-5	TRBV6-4	TGTGCCAGCAGCGCCGACAGGGATCAGCCCCAGCATTTT	CASSADRDQPQHF
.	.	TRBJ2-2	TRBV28	TGTGCCAGCAGTTGGATCTCTAGTGCTCCCTACACCGGGGAGCTGTTTTTT	CASSWISSAPYTGELFF
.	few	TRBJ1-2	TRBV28	TGTGCCAGCAGGGACCCCCTTGGGACACCCGGGGCCTATGGCTACACCTTC	CASRDPLGTPGAYGYTF
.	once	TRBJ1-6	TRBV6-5	TGTGCCAGCAGTTACGAAACAGGGTCTAACTCACCCCTCCACTTT	CASSYETGSNSPLHF
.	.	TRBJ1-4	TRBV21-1	TGTGCCAGCAGCACTACAGGGAATGATGAAAAACTGTTTTTT	CASSTTGNDEKLFF
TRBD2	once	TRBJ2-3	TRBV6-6	TGTGCCAGCAGCCCCAGCGGGGGGGCGGCAGATACGCAGTATTTT	CASSPSGGAADTQYF
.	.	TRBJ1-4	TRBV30	TGTGCCTGGAGCCTCGGGAATAATAATGAAAAACTGTTTTTT	CAWSLGNNNEKLFF
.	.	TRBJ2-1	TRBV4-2	TGTGCCAGCAGCCAAGATGTTGCCACCGAGAGTGTAGATGAGCAGTTCTTC	CASSQDVATESVDEQFF
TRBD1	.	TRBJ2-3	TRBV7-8	TGTGCCAGCAGCCTCCGACCGGGACAGGGGGCCCAATCGCAGTATTTT	CASSLRPGQGAQSQYF
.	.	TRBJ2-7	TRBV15	TGTGCCACCAGCAGGATGACAGGCTCCTACGAGCAGTACTTC	CATSRMTGSYEQYF
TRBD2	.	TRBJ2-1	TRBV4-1	TGCGCCAGCAGCCAAGACCTAGCGGGAGGGGGGGATGAGCAGTTCTTC	CASSQDLAGGGDEQFF
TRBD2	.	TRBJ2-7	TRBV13	TGTGCCAGCAGCCAGCGGGGTGTGCGTGAGCAGTACTTC	CASSQRGVREQYF
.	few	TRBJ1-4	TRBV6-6	TGTGCCAGCAGTTACTTTACTCCGAATGAAAAACTGTTTTTT	CASSYFTPNEKLFF
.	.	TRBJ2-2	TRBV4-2	TGTGCCAGCAGCCAAGTAGGAGCCGCCGGGGAGCTGTTTTTT	CASSQVGAAGELFF
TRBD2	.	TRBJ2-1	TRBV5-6	TGTGCCAGCAGCTTGGCGGCGGGGGGACGGACCTACAATGAGCAGTTCTTC	CASSLAAGGRTYNEQFF
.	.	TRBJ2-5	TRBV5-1	TGCGCCAGCAGCTTGGCTGGCCTCGAGGCAGAGACCCAGTACTTC	CASSLAGLEAETQYF
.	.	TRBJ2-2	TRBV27	TGTGCCAGCAGGGCCCGGGAGATGGTCGGGGAGCTGTTTTTT	CASRAREMVGELFF
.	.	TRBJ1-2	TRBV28	TGTGCCAGCAGTGCGGGCAACTATGGCTACACCTTC	CASSAGNYGYTF
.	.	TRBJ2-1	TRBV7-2	TGTGCCAGCAGCGGGGGGGCCCACAATGAGCAGTTCTTC	CASSGGAHNEQFF
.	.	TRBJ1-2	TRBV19	TGTGCCAGTAGTTTACAGGGAGTGGCGGCTAACTATGGCTACACCTTC	CASSLQGVAANYGYTF
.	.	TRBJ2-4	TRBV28	TGTGCCAGCAGTCCTCAGGGTGCCAAAAACATTCAGTACTTC	CASSPQGAKNIQYF
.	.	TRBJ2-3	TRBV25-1	TGTGCCAGCAGTGAATATAAGGGACACCTCCCGGATACGCAGTATTTT	CASSEYKGHLPDTQYF